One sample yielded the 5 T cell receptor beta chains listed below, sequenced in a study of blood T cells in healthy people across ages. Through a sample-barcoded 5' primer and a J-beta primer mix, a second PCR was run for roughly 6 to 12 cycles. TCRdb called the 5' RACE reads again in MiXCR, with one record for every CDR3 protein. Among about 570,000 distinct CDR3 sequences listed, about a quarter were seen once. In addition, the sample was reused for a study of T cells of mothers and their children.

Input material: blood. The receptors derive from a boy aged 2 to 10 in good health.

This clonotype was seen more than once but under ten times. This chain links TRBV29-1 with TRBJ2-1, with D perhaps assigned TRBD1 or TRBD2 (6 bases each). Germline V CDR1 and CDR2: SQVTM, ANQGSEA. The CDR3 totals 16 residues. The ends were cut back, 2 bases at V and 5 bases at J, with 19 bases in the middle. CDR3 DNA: TGCAGCGTTGAAAGGAGGGGGAGTAAGAAGGACAATGAGCAGTTCTTC. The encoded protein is CSVERRGSKKDNEQFF.

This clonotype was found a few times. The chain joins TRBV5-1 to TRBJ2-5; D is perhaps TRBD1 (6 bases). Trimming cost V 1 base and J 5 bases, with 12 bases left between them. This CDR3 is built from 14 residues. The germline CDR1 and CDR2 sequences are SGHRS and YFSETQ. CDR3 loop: CASSLRQVEETQYF. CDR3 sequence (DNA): TGCGCCAGCAGCTTGAGACAGGTCGAGGAGACCCAGTACTTC.

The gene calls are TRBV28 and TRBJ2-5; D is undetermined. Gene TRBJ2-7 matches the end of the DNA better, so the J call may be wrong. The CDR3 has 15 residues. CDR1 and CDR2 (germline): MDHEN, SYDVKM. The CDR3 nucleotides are TGTGCCAGCAGTGAACAAGGTCCGAAATGGTACGAGCAGTACTTC. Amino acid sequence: CASSEQGPKWYEQYF.

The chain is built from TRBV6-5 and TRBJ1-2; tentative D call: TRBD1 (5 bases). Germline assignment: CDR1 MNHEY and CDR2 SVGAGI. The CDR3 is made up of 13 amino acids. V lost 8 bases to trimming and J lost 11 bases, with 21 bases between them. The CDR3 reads CASSPGVRGEYTF. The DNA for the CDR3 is TGTGCCAGCTCCCCGGGGGTGAGGGGAGAATACACCTTC.

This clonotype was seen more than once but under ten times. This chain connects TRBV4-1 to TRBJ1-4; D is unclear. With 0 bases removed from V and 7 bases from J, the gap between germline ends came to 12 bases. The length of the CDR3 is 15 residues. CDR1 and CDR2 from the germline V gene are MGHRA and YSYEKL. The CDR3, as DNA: TGCGCCAGCAGCCAAGAGTCGGGTTACGGTGAAAAACTGTTTTTT. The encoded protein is CASSQESGYGEKLFF.